The present entry profiles one T cell receptor beta chain with its context. TCRdb keeps only in-frame clones here, not all; method: immunoSEQ multiplex PCR. The sample records about 110,000 clones, 81% being singletons. This sample stems from a study of blood T cell repertoires in COVID-19. Study in general: Samples came from the United States, Italy and Spain, spanning acute and convalescent COVID-19.

Per germline, CDR1 SGHTA and CDR2 FQGNSA. Deletions cut 0 bases from V and 10 bases from J, with 12 bases between. This CDR3 spans 13 amino acids. J is TRBJ1-2 and V is TRBV7-2; TRBD1 is a possible D gene (5 bases). The receptor was isolated from a woman aged 65 to 85 with acute or convalescent COVID-19. The source material was peripheral blood. The CDR3 sequence: CASSLAQGGDYTF. The CDR3 DNA sequence: TGTGCCAGCAGCTTAGCGCAGGGAGGAGACTACACCTTC.